The 27 T cell receptor beta chains below come from one sample, sequenced in a study of OX40 agonist ivuxolimab in advanced cancers. Clones were sequenced by immunoSEQ multiplex PCR, and TCRdb holds only the in-frame ones, with some missing. This table holds 45,000 or so clones, approximately 80% found once. The sequences come from CD4+ or CD8+ T cells sorted from blood, collected in a trial of the OX40 agonist ivuxolimab. These receptors all stem from an adult with an advanced solid tumor such as melanoma, head and neck, liver or kidney cancer.

The V call is TRBV19, the J call TRBJ2-7, with 10 bases matching TRBD1. J gave up 7 bases and V 4 bases, and 13 bases lay outside the gene matches. The CDR3 is 16 residues long. Germline assignment: CDR1 LNHDA and CDR2 SQIVND (reference sequence). The CDR3 DNA is TGTGCCAGTAGTACCCTCGGACAGGGGGGTTATCGGGAGCAGTACTTC. Its translation is CASSTLGQGGYREQYF. The complete variable domain, with remaining parts taken from reference TRBV19 and TRBJ2-7, reads DGGITQSPKYLFRKEGQNVTLSCEQNLNHDAMYWYRQDPGQGLRLIYYSQIVNDFQKGDIAEGYSVSREKKESFPLTVTSAQKNPTAFYLCASSTLGQGGYREQYFGPGTRLTVT.

The chain links TRBV7-9 to TRBJ2-1, with TRBD2 matching over 10 bases. The ends lost 5 bases at V and 10 bases at J; junction bases unmatched: 20. This CDR3 is 18 amino acids long. CDR1 SEHNR and CDR2 FQNEAQ come from the germline V gene (reference sequence). The CDR3 coding sequence is TGTGCCAGCAGCAACAGGCGTGTGGGAAGCGGGAGGGCTAGAGAGCAGTTCTTC. Its protein is CASSNRRVGSGRAREQFF.

This clone was detected ten times or more. V gene TRBV5-1 combines with J gene TRBJ1-5, with D tentatively TRBD1 (6 bases). There are 13 residues in the CDR3. Trimming removed 3 bases at V and 3 bases at J, with 7 bases between. Germline V gene sequence: CDR1 SGHRS, CDR2 YFSETQ. CDR3 coding DNA: TGCGCCAGCAGCTGGGACATCAATCAGCCCCAGCATTTT. Amino acid sequence: CASSWDINQPQHF. Combining the CDR3 with reference TRBV5-1 and TRBJ1-5 gives the whole variable domain KAGVTQTPRYLIKTRGQQVTLSCSPISGHRSVSWYQQTPGQGLQFLFEYFSETQRNKGNFPGRFSGRQFSNSRSEMNVSTLELGDSALYLCASSWDINQPQHFGDGTRLSIL.

The chain joins TRBV7-2 to TRBJ2-7; D is perhaps TRBD2 (5 bases). This CDR3 comprises 15 residues. Per germline, CDR1 SGHTA and CDR2 FQGNSA. Deletions cut 3 bases from V and 5 bases from J, with 17 bases between. DNA of the CDR3: TGTGCCAGCAGCTTTAAGGCGGGCGAGTTTAACGAGCAGTACTTC. Encoded protein: CASSFKAGEFNEQYF.

J is TRBJ2-7 and V is TRBV28, with 8 bases identical to TRBD1. V lost 2 bases and J lost 2; bases outside the gene matches: 5. Per the germline V gene, CDR1 is MDHEN and CDR2 is SYDVKM. The CDR3 runs 15 residues. CDR3 nucleotide sequence: TGTGCCAGCAGTTTACCTGGACAGGGCACCTACGAGCAGTACTTC. It codes for CASSLPGQGTYEQYF.

The V and J genes are TRBV20-1 and TRBJ2-2; D ambiguous. V was trimmed by 7 bases and J by 5 bases, leaving 8 bases between them. The CDR3 runs to 11 residues. Germline CDR1 reads DFQATT; CDR2 reads SNEGSKA (reference sequence). Here the CDR3 DNA reads TGCAGTGTTGGAAGAACCGGGGAGCTGTTTTTT. Protein: CSVGRTGELFF.

This clone ranks as large. The rearrangement joins TRBV5-1 to TRBJ1-1, with D hard to call. V shed 3 bases and J shed 0 bases, with 9 bases lying between them. The CDR3 is made up of 14 amino acids. Germline V CDR1 and CDR2: SGHRS, YFSETQ. The CDR3 DNA is TGCGCCAGCAGCTGGCTCGCGGTGAACACTGAAGCTTTCTTT. Translated, it gives CASSWLAVNTEAFF. Full variable domain (missing parts from reference TRBV5-1 and TRBJ1-1): KAGVTQTPRYLIKTRGQQVTLSCSPISGHRSVSWYQQTPGQGLQFLFEYFSETQRNKGNFPGRFSGRQFSNSRSEMNVSTLELGDSALYLCASSWLAVNTEAFFGQGTRLTVV.

In this sample, this clone turned up once. An end of the junction does not agree with germline; a read error may underlie this. This chain links TRBV30 with TRBJ1-3, with D perhaps matching TRBD1 (6 bases). Germline V gene sequence: CDR1 GTSNPN, CDR2 SVGIG (reference sequence). CDR3 length: 14 residues. The CDR3 reads CVWSVVRGGNTIYF. The CDR3 DNA reads TGTGTCTGGAGTGTAGTCAGGGGTGGAAACACCATATATTTT.

In its sample, this clone was seen once. V and J are TRBV6-6 and TRBJ2-5; D possibly corresponds to TRBD2 (6 bases). Germline CDR1 and CDR2: MNHNY and SVGAGI (reference sequence). V shed 0 bases and J shed 3 bases, with 8 bases lying between them. The CDR3 extends over 14 amino acids. CDR3 region: CASSYSSGEETQYF. The CDR3 DNA reads as TGTGCCAGCAGTTACTCTTCGGGGGAAGAGACCCAGTACTTC.

V gene TRBV6-6 combines with J gene TRBJ2-1, with 7 positions matching TRBD1. V was clipped by 5 bases and J by 7 bases; unmatched bases: 5. The CDR3 consists of 13 residues. The germline V gene has CDR1 MNHNY and CDR2 SVGAGI (reference sequence). The DNA of the CDR3 is TGTGCCAGCAGTAGGGGGCGCGAGAATGAGCAGTTCTTC. Protein product: CASSRGRENEQFF.

The chain links TRBV6-5 to TRBJ1-1; the match to TRBD1 covers 7 bases. The V segment lost 7 bases and the J segment 1 base; nucleotides outside the gene matches: 6. There are 14 residues in the CDR3. Germline V lookup: CDR1 MNHEY, CDR2 SVGAGI. The CDR3 here is CASTMTGPNTEAFF. The CDR3 DNA is TGTGCCAGCACAATGACAGGGCCGAACACTGAAGCTTTCTTT.

The J gene is TRBJ1-3, the V gene TRBV7-6; D remains ambiguous. There are 13 residues in the CDR3. Germline loops: CDR1 SGHVS, CDR2 FNYEAQ. V was trimmed by 2 bases and J by 8 bases, leaving 10 bases between them. Here the CDR3 reads CASSLRSTDTIYF. Written as DNA, the CDR3 is TGTGCCAGCAGCTTAAGATCAACTGACACCATATATTTT. Based on the CDR3 plus reference TRBV7-6 and TRBJ1-3, the full variable domain is GAGVSQSPRYKVTKRGQDVALRCDPISGHVSLYWYRQALGQGPEFLTYFNYEAQQDKSGLPNDRFSAERPEGSISTLTIQRTEQRDSAMYRCASSLRSTDTIYFGEGSWLTVV.

In this sample, this clone turned up once. The rearrangement joins TRBV19 to TRBJ1-1; weak D call: TRBD1 (5 bases). Germline loops: CDR1 LNHDA, CDR2 SQIVND (reference sequence). CDR3 length: 16 amino acids. The ends were cut back, 3 bases at V and 1 base at J, with 15 bases in the middle. The CDR3 coding sequence is TGTGCCAGTAGTATCTCTCGGGGGTCGGAGAACACTGAAGCTTTCTTT. Residues: CASSISRGSENTEAFF.

The chain carries TRBV4-3 and TRBJ2-3; unclear D gene. Germline V gene sequence: CDR1 LGHNA, CDR2 YSLEER. The CDR3 contains 13 residues. V lost 1 base and J lost 5, with 7 bases in between. CDR3 nucleotides: TGCGCCAGCAGCCAAGGGAGAGGAGATACGCAGTATTTT. It encodes CASSQGRGDTQYF.

The chain combines TRBV19 with TRBJ2-7; 10 bases fit TRBD2. V shed 3 bases, J shed 3 bases, and the junction held 8 bases outside the gene matches. The germline V gene encodes CDR1 LNHDA and CDR2 SQIVND (reference sequence). This CDR3 comprises 16 residues. The CDR3: CASSIGSLAGFYEQYF. CDR3 DNA: TGTGCCAGTAGTATCGGGTCACTAGCGGGGTTCTACGAGCAGTACTTC.

The chain joins TRBV6-4 to TRBJ2-2; 11 positions match TRBD2. Germline V lookup: CDR1 MRHNA, CDR2 SNTAGT. The length of the CDR3 is 15 residues. V shed 8 bases and J 3 bases; nucleotides not matched to a gene: 5. The CDR3 region is CASQWTSGYTGELFF. In nucleotides, the CDR3 is TGTGCCAGCCAGTGGACTAGCGGGTACACCGGGGAGCTGTTTTTT.

The J gene is TRBJ2-7, the V gene TRBV5-6; 8 bases align to TRBD2. CDR3 length equals 13 residues. CDR1 and CDR2 (germline): SGHDT, YYEEEE. The ends lost 2 bases at V and 4 bases at J; junction bases unmatched: 2. The CDR3, as DNA: TGTGCCAGCAGCTTAGCGGGAGTTTACGAGCAGTACTTC. This sequence encodes CASSLAGVYEQYF.

The sample holds one count of this clone. The chain employs TRBV5-6 and TRBJ2-1, with TRBD2 identical over 13 bases. Germline assignment: CDR1 SGHDT and CDR2 YYEEEE. The CDR3 extends over 15 amino acids. Trimming took 4 bases from V and 8 from J; bases not matched to a gene: 6. The CDR3 is CASSRTSGRAYEQFF. DNA for the CDR3: TGTGCCAGCAGCCGTACTAGCGGGAGGGCATATGAGCAGTTCTTC.

The rearrangement joins TRBV6-5 to TRBJ2-1; D unclear. Germline CDR1 MNHEY, CDR2 SVGAGI. V was trimmed by 5 bases and J by 4 bases, leaving 12 bases between them. CDR3 length: 14 amino acids. CDR3 sequence: CASSSAYNYNEQFF. CDR3 bases: TGTGCCAGCAGTAGCGCTTATAATTACAATGAGCAGTTCTTC.

V and J are TRBV6-5 and TRBJ2-5; a possible D gene is TRBD2 (6 bases). Judging by the DNA end, TRBJ2-7 fits better; the J call may be wrong. The CDR3 runs 13 residues. Germline values: CDR1 MNHEY, CDR2 SVGAGI. The CDR3 is CASTSSEPYEQYF. The CDR3 region has the DNA TGTGCCAGCACATCTAGCGAACCCTACGAGCAGTACTTC.

J is TRBJ1-1 and V is TRBV5-8, with TRBD1 as a possible D gene (6 bases). The CDR3 consists of 13 residues. The V end lost 1 base, the J end lost 8 bases, and 12 bases lay between the germline ends. The V gene's germline CDR1 is SGHTS and CDR2 YDEGEE. CDR3 protein: CASSLPTGQEAFF. In DNA form, the CDR3 reads TGTGCCAGCAGCTTGCCGACAGGCCAAGAAGCTTTCTTT.

The V and J genes are TRBV9 and TRBJ1-5, with D unclear. Trimming removed 0 bases from V and 2 bases from J, with 6 bases in between. Germline V gene lookup returns CDR1 SGDLS and CDR2 YYNGEE. The CDR3 is 14 amino acids. DNA for the CDR3: TGTGCCAGCAGCGTAGGGGGAGGCAATCAGCCCCAGCATTTT. This sequence encodes CASSVGGGNQPQHF.

J is TRBJ1-1 and V is TRBV18; D is ambiguous. V was clipped by 2 bases and J by 0 bases, with 7 bases between them. Per the germline V gene, CDR1 is KGHSH and CDR2 is LQKENI. The CDR3 totals 14 residues. CDR3 amino acids: CASSPKAMNTEAFF. The CDR3, as DNA: TGTGCCAGCTCACCAAAGGCCATGAACACTGAAGCTTTCTTT.

The CDR3 nucleotides are TGTGCCAGCAGCTTTCGGGAGGGGCCCTACGAGCAGTACTTC. Translation: CASSFREGPYEQYF. This chain uses TRBV7-2 with TRBJ2-7; 8 nucleotides agree with TRBD2. The CDR3 consists of 14 residues. In germline, CDR1 is SGHTA, CDR2 FQGNSA. V gave up 3 bases and J gave up 2 bases; unmatched junction bases: 3.

The chain recombines TRBV6-1 with TRBJ2-7; perhaps D is TRBD1 or TRBD2 (5 bases each). Trimming left V 2 bases short and J 0 bases short, with 17 bases between. The CDR3 runs 17 residues. The V gene's germline CDR1 is MNHNS and CDR2 SASEGT. CDR3 coding DNA: TGTGCCAGCAGTGAAATTATAATGGGACGGAGCTCCTACGAGCAGTACTTC. It codes for CASSEIIMGRSSYEQYF.

This chain uses TRBV7-2 with TRBJ2-7; 12 bases line up with TRBD2. The germline V gene has CDR1 SGHTA and CDR2 FQGNSA. With 3 bases clipped from V and 4 bases from J, the junction kept 1 base outside the gene matches. This CDR3 spans 14 amino acids. The CDR3 loop reads CASSFGLAGYEQYF. The CDR3, as DNA: TGTGCCAGCAGCTTCGGACTAGCGGGGTACGAGCAGTACTTC.

The J gene is TRBJ2-5, the V gene TRBV4-2; 12 bases are shared with TRBD2. V dropped 2 bases and J dropped 5; count of bases not matched to a gene: 6. Germline V gives CDR1 LGHNA, CDR2 YNFKEQ. The CDR3 loop spans 16 amino acids. CDR3 in DNA: TGTGCCAGCAGCCAAATTCTAGCGGGAGGGCCGGAGACCCAGTACTTC. Protein sequence: CASSQILAGGPETQYF.